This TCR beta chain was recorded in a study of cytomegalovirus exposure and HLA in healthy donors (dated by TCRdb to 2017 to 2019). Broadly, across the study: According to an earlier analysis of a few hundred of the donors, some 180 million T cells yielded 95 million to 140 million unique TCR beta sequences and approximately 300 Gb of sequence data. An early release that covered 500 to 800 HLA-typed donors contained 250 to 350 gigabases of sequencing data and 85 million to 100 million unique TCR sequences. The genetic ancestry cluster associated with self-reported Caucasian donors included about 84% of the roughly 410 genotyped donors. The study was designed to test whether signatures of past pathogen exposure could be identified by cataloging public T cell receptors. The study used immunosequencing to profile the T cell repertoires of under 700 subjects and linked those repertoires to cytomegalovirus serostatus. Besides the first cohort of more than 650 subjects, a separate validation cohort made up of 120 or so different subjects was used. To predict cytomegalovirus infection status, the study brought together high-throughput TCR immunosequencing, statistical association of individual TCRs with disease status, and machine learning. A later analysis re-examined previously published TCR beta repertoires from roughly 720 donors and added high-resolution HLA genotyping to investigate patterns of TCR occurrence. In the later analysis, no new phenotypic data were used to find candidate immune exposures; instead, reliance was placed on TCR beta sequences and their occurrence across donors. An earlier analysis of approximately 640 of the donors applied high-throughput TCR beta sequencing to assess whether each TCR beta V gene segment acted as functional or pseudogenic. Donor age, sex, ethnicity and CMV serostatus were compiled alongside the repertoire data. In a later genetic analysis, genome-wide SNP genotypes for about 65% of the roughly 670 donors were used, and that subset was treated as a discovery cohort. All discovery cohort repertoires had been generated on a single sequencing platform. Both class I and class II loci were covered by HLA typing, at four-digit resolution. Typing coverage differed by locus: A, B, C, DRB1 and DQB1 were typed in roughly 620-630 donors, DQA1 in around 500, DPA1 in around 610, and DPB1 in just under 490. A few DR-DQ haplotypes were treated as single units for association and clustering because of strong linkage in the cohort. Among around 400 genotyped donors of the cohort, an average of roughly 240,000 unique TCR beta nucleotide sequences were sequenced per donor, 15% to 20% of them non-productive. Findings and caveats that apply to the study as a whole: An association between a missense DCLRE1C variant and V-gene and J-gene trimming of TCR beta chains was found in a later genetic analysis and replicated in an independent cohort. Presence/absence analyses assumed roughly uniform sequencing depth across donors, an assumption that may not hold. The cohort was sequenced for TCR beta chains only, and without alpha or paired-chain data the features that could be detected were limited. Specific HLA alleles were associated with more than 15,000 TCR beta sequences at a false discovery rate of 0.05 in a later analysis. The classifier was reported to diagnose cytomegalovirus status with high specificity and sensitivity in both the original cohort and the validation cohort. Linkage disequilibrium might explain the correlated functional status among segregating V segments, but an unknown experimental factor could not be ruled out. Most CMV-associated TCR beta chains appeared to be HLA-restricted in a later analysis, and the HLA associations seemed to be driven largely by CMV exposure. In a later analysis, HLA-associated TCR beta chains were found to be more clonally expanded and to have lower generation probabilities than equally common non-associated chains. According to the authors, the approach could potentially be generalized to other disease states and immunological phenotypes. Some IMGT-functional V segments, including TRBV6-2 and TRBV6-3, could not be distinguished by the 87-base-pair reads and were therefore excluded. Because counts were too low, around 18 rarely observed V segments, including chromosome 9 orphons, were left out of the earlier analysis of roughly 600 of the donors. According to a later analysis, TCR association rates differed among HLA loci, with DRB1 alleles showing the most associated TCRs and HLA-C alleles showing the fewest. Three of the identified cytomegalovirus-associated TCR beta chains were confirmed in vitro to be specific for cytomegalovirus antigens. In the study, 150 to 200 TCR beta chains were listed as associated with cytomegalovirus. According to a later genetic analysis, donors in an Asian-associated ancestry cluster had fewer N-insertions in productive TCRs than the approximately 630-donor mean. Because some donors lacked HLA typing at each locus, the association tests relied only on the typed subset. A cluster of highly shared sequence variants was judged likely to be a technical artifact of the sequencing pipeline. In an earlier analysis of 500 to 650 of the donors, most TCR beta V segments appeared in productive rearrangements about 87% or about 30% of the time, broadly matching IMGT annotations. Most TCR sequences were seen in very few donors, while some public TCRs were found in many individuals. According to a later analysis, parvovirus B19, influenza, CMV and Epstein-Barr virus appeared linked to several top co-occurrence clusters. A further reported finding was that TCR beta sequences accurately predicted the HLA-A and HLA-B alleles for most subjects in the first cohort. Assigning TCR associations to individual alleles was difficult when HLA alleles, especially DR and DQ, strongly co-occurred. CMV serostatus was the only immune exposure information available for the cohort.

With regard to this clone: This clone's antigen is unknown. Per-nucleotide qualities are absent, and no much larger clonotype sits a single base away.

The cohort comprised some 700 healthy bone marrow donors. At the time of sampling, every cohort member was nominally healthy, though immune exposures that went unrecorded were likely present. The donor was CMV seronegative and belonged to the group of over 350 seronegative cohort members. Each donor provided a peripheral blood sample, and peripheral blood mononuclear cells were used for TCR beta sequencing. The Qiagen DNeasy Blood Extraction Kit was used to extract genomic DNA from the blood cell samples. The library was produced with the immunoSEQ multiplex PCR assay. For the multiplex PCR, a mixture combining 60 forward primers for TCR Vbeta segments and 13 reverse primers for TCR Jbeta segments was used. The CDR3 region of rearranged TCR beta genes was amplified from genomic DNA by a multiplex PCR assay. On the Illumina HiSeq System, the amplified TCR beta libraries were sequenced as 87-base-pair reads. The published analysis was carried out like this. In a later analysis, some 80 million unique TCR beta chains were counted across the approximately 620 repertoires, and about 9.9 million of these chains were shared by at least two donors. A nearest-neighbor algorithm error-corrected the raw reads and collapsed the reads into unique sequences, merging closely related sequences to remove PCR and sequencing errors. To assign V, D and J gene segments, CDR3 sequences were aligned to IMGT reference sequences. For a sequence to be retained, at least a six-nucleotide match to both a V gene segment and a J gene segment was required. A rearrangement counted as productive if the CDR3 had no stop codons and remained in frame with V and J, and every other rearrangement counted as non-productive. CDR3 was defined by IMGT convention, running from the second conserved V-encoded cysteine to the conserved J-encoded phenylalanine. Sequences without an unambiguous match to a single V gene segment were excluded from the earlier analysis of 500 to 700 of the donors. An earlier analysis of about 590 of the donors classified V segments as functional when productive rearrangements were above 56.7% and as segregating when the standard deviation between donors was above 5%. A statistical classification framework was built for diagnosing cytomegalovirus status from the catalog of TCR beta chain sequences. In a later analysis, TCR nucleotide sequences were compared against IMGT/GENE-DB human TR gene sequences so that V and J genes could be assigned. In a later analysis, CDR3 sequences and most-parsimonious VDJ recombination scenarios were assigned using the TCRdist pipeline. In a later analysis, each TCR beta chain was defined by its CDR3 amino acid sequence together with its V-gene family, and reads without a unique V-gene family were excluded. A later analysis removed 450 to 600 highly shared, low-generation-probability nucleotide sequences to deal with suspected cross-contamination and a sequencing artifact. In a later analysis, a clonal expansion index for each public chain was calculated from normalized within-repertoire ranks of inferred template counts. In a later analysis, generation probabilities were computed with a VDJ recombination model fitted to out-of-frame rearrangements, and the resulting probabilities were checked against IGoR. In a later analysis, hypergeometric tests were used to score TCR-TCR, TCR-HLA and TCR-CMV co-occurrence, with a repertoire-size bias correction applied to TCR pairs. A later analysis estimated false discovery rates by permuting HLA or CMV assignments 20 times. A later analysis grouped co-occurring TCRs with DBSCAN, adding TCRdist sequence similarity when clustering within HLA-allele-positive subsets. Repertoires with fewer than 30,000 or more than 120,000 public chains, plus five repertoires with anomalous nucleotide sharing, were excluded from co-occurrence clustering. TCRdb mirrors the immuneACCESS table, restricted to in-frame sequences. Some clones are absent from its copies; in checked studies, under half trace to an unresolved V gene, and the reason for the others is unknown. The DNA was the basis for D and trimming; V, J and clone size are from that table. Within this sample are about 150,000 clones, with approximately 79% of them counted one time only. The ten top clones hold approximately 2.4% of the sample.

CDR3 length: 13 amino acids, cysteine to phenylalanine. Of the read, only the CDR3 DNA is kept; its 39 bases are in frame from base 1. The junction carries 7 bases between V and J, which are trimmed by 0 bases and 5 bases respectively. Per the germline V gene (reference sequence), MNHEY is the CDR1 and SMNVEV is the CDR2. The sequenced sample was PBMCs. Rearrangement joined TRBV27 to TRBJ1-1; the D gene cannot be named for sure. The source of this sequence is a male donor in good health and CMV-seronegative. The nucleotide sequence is TGTGCCAGCAGTTTATCGTTTCATACTGAAGCTTTCTTT. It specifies CASSLSFHTEAFF.